This entry lists 15 T cell receptor beta chains sequenced from one sample in a study of CD8+ T cells in alopecia areata. Sequencing templates came from extracted RNA that was reverse transcribed into cDNA. Assay: immunoSEQ multiplex PCR; the TCRdb copy retains only in-frame clones and omits some. The sample has about 120,000 clones, roughly 63% seen once. Treatment specified: oral pan-JAK inhibitor, 5-10 mg twice daily. Sequences were derived from CD8+ T cells sorted from blood, sampled at week 4, from a patient treated with tofacitinib. All receptors come from a human donor with alopecia areata.

V usage is TRBV7-6 and J usage is TRBJ2-5, with TRBD2 identical over 13 bases. Germline V gene lookup returns CDR1 SGHVS and CDR2 FNYEAQ. The CDR3 has 15 amino acids. The trim removed 2 bases at V and 5 bases at J, leaving 2 bases unmatched. The CDR3 loop reads CASSLMTSGGETQYF. CDR3 DNA: TGTGCCAGCAGCTTAATGACTAGCGGGGGGGAGACCCAGTACTTC.

V is TRBV28 and J is TRBJ2-7; 7 nucleotides agree with TRBD2. Trimming removed 6 bases from V and 1 base from J; junction bases left unmatched: 9. This CDR3 contains 15 residues. From germline, CDR1 is MDHEN and CDR2 SYDVKM. The CDR3 sequence is CASRGGDGTSYEQYF. CDR3 nucleotides: TGTGCCAGCAGGGGGGGGGACGGTACGTCCTACGAGCAGTACTTC.

This clone was seen a few times. The rearrangement joins TRBV30 to TRBJ2-6, with D possibly being TRBD2 (5 bases). The CDR3 spans 14 residues. CDR1 GTSNPN and CDR2 SVGIG come from the germline V gene (reference sequence). V gave up 5 bases and J gave up 2 bases, with 10 bases separating them. The CDR3 DNA follows: TGTGCCTGGGCCCTCGGGGCTGGGGCCAACGTCCTGACTTTC. Its translation is CAWALGAGANVLTF.

This rearrangement joins TRBV30 to TRBJ2-6; TRBD1 matches 8 bases. The CDR3 contains 19 residues. With 0 bases clipped from V and 0 bases from J, the junction kept 10 bases outside the gene matches. Germline assignment: CDR1 GTSNPN and CDR2 SVGIG (reference sequence). CDR3 region: CAWSVPDRDTFSGANVLTF. CDR3 nucleotide sequence: TGTGCCTGGAGTGTTCCGGACAGGGATACCTTCTCTGGGGCCAACGTCCTGACTTTC.

This rearrangement joins TRBV27 to TRBJ2-7; D is undetermined. The CDR3 is made up of 14 amino acids. The ends were cut back, 3 bases at V and 2 bases at J, with 11 bases in the middle. Germline V lookup: CDR1 MNHEY, CDR2 SMNVEV (reference sequence). The CDR3 spells CASSLAAPTYEQYF. CDR3 nucleotide sequence: TGTGCCAGCAGTTTGGCTGCTCCAACCTACGAGCAGTACTTC.

V is TRBV27 and J is TRBJ2-1; either TRBD1 or TRBD2 may fit D (6 bases each). This CDR3 contains 13 residues. Per germline, CDR1 MNHEY and CDR2 SMNVEV (reference sequence). Trimming shortened V by 5 bases and J by 10 bases, and 15 bases separated the two germline ends. The DNA for the CDR3 is TGTGCCAGCAGTCCATCACAGGGAGGAGAGCAGTTCTTC. Protein product: CASSPSQGGEQFF.

The V gene is TRBV29-1, the J gene TRBJ1-2; D uncertain. This CDR3 contains 12 residues. CDR1 and CDR2 from the germline V gene are SQVTM and ANQGSEA. Trimming removed 4 bases from V and 4 bases from J, with 10 bases in between. The DNA for the CDR3 is TGCAGCGTTGTGACAATGGGCTATGGCTACACCTTC. It specifies CSVVTMGYGYTF.

CDR3 coding DNA: TGCAGCGTTGAGTCGGGGGGTGGCTACACCTTC. It specifies CSVESGGGYTF. J is TRBJ1-2 and V is TRBV29-1, with D possibly being TRBD1 (5 bases). The CDR3 is 11 amino acids. V lost 3 bases to trimming and J lost 7 bases, with 9 bases between them. CDR1 is SQVTM and CDR2 is ANQGSEA in the germline V gene.

The J gene is TRBJ2-7, the V gene TRBV6-1; no definite D call. The germline V and J ends were trimmed by 3 bases and 3 bases, with 6 bases remaining between them. Germline V gene data show CDR1 as MNHNS and CDR2 as SASEGT. The CDR3 is 12 residues long. Here the CDR3 DNA reads TGTGCCAGCAGTGACTCGGGCTACGAGCAGTACTTC. Encoded protein: CASSDSGYEQYF.

This chain links TRBV15 with TRBJ1-5; no firm D call. Germline assignment: CDR1 LNHNV and CDR2 YYDKDF (reference sequence). V lost 0 bases and J lost 4, with 10 bases in between. This CDR3 spans 15 amino acids. The CDR3 is CATSRDLAENQPQHF. CDR3 bases: TGTGCCACCAGCAGAGATCTGGCGGAGAATCAGCCCCAGCATTTT.

Ten or more counts support this clone. The CDR3 spells CASGLGPYEQYF. The CDR3 region has the DNA TGTGCCAGCGGCTTAGGGCCCTACGAGCAGTACTTC. The chain joins TRBV27 to TRBJ2-7; D call uncertain. Germline assignment: CDR1 MNHEY and CDR2 SMNVEV (reference sequence). Trimming cost V 8 bases and J 2 bases, with 10 bases left between them. This CDR3 spans 12 amino acids.

This clone was detected only a few times. This chain links TRBV29-1 with TRBJ2-1, with 9 bases matching TRBD1. The V and J ends lost 6 bases and 3 bases, in that order; junction bases with no gene match: 3. Germline CDR1 reads SQVTM; CDR2 reads ANQGSEA. This CDR3 has 13 residues. CDR3 nucleotide sequence: TGCAGCGTGGGGACAGGGATCTACAATGAGCAGTTCTTC. This sequence encodes CSVGTGIYNEQFF.

This chain links TRBV27 with TRBJ1-1; D is uncertain. Germline V gives CDR1 MNHEY, CDR2 SMNVEV (reference sequence). V lost 7 bases to trimming and J lost 0 bases, with 15 bases between them. The CDR3 totals 15 residues. For the CDR3, the DNA is TGTGCCAGCAACCCGCTGGAGGGAATGAACACTGAAGCTTTCTTT. Protein: CASNPLEGMNTEAFF.

The rearrangement uses TRBV28 and TRBJ2-3; 15 bases align to TRBD2. CDR3 length equals 18 residues. CDR1 MDHEN and CDR2 SYDVKM come from the germline V gene. V gave up 4 bases and J gave up 0 bases; unmatched junction bases: 5. CDR3 region: CASSSGTSGGSSTDTQYF. The DNA of the CDR3 is TGTGCCAGCAGTTCAGGGACTAGCGGGGGGTCTAGCACAGATACGCAGTATTTT.

V usage is TRBV29-1 and J usage is TRBJ1-2; weak D call: TRBD1 (6 bases). The V gene's germline CDR1 is SQVTM and CDR2 ANQGSEA. The CDR3 is made up of 11 amino acids. With 7 bases removed from V and 4 bases from J, the gap between germline ends came to 10 bases. This CDR3 is CSAGQSYGYTF. In DNA, the CDR3 is TGCAGCGCCGGACAGTCCTATGGCTACACCTTC.